This T cell receptor beta chain originates from a study of identifying expanded T cells in peripheral blood (dated by TCRdb to about 2019). Study-wide context: Technical replicates were generated by sequencing separate aliquots of the same genomic DNA pool, and four replicates were compared pairwise.

General conclusions and limits of the study: Across all healthy donors, variance in clone template counts between approximately 2-week samples was found to increase significantly with total template count. The beta-binomial model significantly reduced the number of clones called differentially abundant and the false-positive rate across all healthy-donor time intervals. The authors expected biological variance in healthy repertoires might increase further over much longer intervals such as months to years. About 1.2 differentially abundant clones were flagged by the binomial model between technical replicates, whereas about 15 and 18 were flagged over about two weeks and four weeks, respectively.

No immune events, such as infections, were documented for the healthy donors during the collection period. Blood repertoires from healthy donors were used as a training cohort for calibrating time-dependent variance in a beta-binomial model of differential abundance of T-cell clones. There were about 10 healthy donors in the training cohort, of whom 3 were female and 7 were male. The donors were between about 25 and 70 years old, with an average age of roughly 40 years. Whole blood from each healthy donor was obtained from a commercial supplier and was collected at three time points 2 to 3 weeks apart. Genomic DNA was extracted from unsorted whole blood for immunosequencing. This clone was recorded a few times. Its specific antigen is unknown. No qualities accompany the bases; no much larger clone lies one base away. V lost 9 bases and J lost 3 bases; the stretch between them is 9 bases long. CDR1 and CDR2 (SNHLY, FYNNEI) derive from the germline V gene. The CDR3 measures 12 amino acids from cysteine to phenylalanine. Solely the CDR3 DNA is kept, with 36 bases framed from the first base.

The immunoSEQ Assay, which uses bias-controlled multiplex PCR amplification of genomic DNA, was used to profile TCRbeta CDR3 regions. From the authors' description of their analysis: To quantify the absolute abundance of each unique TCRbeta CDR3 region, the sequences were collapsed and filtered. Differential abundance was assessed using a binomial (Fisher-equivalent) model and a beta-binomial model in which time-dependent variance fitted from healthy donors was added. Clones with fewer than 5 combined templates were removed, and differential abundance was called for clones with a Benjamini-Hochberg FDR below 0.01. Using the form v = (b*log(k)+a)^2, the beta-binomial variance was modeled as a function of the total template count across the two samples. The table comes from immuneACCESS by way of TCRdb, which keeps in-frame sequences with V and J called. Part of the clones is missing from these tables; in studies checked, under half for an unresolved V gene and the rest for unknown reasons. V and J calls and clone size are given by that table; D and trimming were obtained from the DNA. In all, the sample holds tens of thousands of clones, and about 88% of those were seen once. The top ten clonotypes cover 3.5% to 5.5% of the sample.

The receptor was derived from a person between 18 and 75 years old in good health. Material for sequencing was blood. This chain joins TRBV2 to TRBJ1-3; no confident D gene assignment can be made. The CDR3 amino acid sequence is: CARGNGGNTIYF. The bases are TGTGCCAGAGGAAATGGTGGAAACACCATATATTTT.